Here is one T cell receptor beta chain with its context. No antigen is known for it. No base-level quality is on record; no much larger clone is a single base apart. The library was produced with PCR. Sequencer: Illumina HiSeq 4000. Bulk TCR libraries were generated as previously described, with the TCR primers listed in Table S5 used. The Qiagen AllPrep DNA/RNA kit was used to purify total RNA. Before analysis, reads from multiple sequencing runs of one library were combined. On the authors' methods: Reads were retained only if their TCR constant sequence matched exactly, and those retained reads were trimmed to 150 nt and grouped according to their 12-nt molecular barcodes. Reads within each barcode group were sub-clustered using a 15% Levenshtein threshold, and quality-weighted consensus sequences were constructed for each RNA molecule. Non-functional sequences were discarded, and so were lower-count sequences lying one edit away from another sequence. Based on a fit of two negative binomial distributions, barcode sub-clusters having less than 20% of the maximum read count were discarded. The public reads were run again by TCRdb, first through fastp at Q25 and then through MiXCR, and only productive beta chains were kept. One record per CDR3 amino acid sequence lists the most common genes and DNA. TCRdb, not the original authors, processed these V and J calls. This sample comprises about 320,000 distinct CDR3 sequences, 20% to 25% of them detected only once. The ten biggest clones cover roughly 0.86% of the sample.

This entry belongs to a study of molecular identifiers for immune sequencing clone quantification (dated by TCRdb to 2017 to 2018). For the study in its entirety: In a replicate experiment, RNA from approximately 22,000 or 94,000 naive CD8 T cells was split into five aliquots, four of which were sequenced. CD8 T cells were used in a methods study to benchmark molecular-identifier clustering-based TCR repertoire sequencing (MIDCIRS) and TCR RNA copy counting. On the study overall, not on this receptor specifically: Modeling gave about 3 recovered TCR RNA copies per cell versus around 10 by digital PCR, implying about 30% capture efficiency. Spiked-in Jurkat TCR RNA equivalent to a single cell was reported to be detectable even among approximately 1 million naive CD8 T cells. Identical TCR molecules sharing a barcode could cause highly expanded clone sizes to be underestimated. Without barcode sub-clustering, chimeric consensus sequences inflated TCR diversity; chimeras reached as high as 47%. In CMV-specific effector cells, clones with more than 20 RNA copies accounted for over 98% of molecules, whereas in naive cells such clones accounted for under 1%. The naive libraries included spiked-in Jurkat TCR RNA (about nine copies' worth), and this Jurkat TCR RNA is not part of the donor repertoire.

V is cut back by 6 bases and J by 0 bases, with 5 bases in the junction unmatched. Spanning cysteine to phenylalanine, the CDR3 consists of 15 amino acids. Of all the DNA, just the CDR3 is kept, 45 bases in frame from base 1. The germline V gene encodes CDR1 SGHAT and CDR2 FQNNGV. Naive CD8 T cell libraries were made from around 20,000 to 1,000,000 sorted cells using 10%, 30% or 50% of purified RNA. Naive CD8 T cells, defined as CD8+CD4-CCR7+CD45RA+, were FACS-sorted into RLT Plus buffer on a BD FACSAria II. To test detection sensitivity, Jurkat RNA equal to ten TCR copies was added to samples of about 18,000-1,100,000 naive CD8 T cells. Enrichment of CD8 T cells was done with RosetteSep CD8+ T Cell Enrichment Cocktail plus Ficoll-Paque, and ACK red cell lysis came afterward.

Sequenced input: naive CD8+ T cells from blood, with Jurkat cell RNA spiked in. The sample's cell subset or site label is to be understood as: FACS-sorted CD8+CD4-CCR7+CD45RA+ naive T cells. The receptor comes from a human donor in good health. Some libraries in this study had Jurkat cell RNA spiked in. This receptor chain uses TRBV11-2 and TRBJ2-5; the central 9 bases match TRBD1. This receptor carries the CDR3 CASRSWTGDQETQYF. The DNA reads as follows: TGTGCCAGCAGATCCTGGACAGGGGACCAAGAGACCCAGTACTTC.